This entry describes one TCR beta chain. The antigen is not known. This sample is part of a study of OX40 agonist ivuxolimab in advanced cancers. Overall study: The treatment was a fully human IgG2 OX40 agonist, ivuxolimab. Hepatocellular carcinoma, melanoma, renal cell or head and neck cancer was diagnosed in the dose-escalation patients. Study-wide results and limits: The average count of expanded clones was higher among CD8+ T cells than among CD4+.

Profiled with immunoSEQ multiplex PCR; TCRdb holds only in-frame clones, not every one. The sample lists about 69,000 clones, around 87% occurring once. In germline, CDR1 is MDHEN, CDR2 SYDVKM. V was cut by 4 bases and J by 2 bases, with 21 bases left in between. CDR3 length equals 17 residues. The input for sequencing was CD4+ or CD8+ T cells sorted from blood, taken in a trial of the OX40 agonist ivuxolimab. The TCR originated in an adult with an advanced solid tumor such as melanoma, head and neck, liver or kidney cancer. The V and J genes are TRBV28 and TRBJ2-7; D perhaps matches TRBD1 (9 bases). CDR3 loop: CASSSDRGLDDAYEQYF. The CDR3, as DNA: TGTGCCAGCAGTTCGGACAGGGGACTAGACGATGCCTACGAGCAGTACTTC.